The source of this T cell receptor beta chain is a study of T-cell memory formation after mild COVID-19. Study-level findings and limits: There was no confirmation that second-wave clones peaking on day 37 were SARS-CoV-2 specific. Clones that got smaller from day 15 to 85 had even CD4/CD8, while clones growing later tipped toward CD4+.

Concerning this clonotype: Its specificity is unknown.

In germline, CDR1 is SGHRS, CDR2 YFSETQ. The CDR3 consists of 14 residues. V lost 4 bases and J lost 1, with 11 bases in between. TCRdb re-derived calls from the 5' RACE reads in MiXCR, one entry per CDR3 protein. Among approximately 350,000 distinct CDR3 sequences, over 10% were seen once, and the ten largest hold over 20%. The chain combines TRBV5-1 with TRBJ2-5; D perhaps matches TRBD1 (6 bases). The sample consisted of PBMCs or a T cell subset sorted from them (not recorded which). This clonotype was sampled from a man younger than 35 who had mild COVID-19 (a few samples of this study predate the infection). Cell type and time point are not known. The CDR3 reads CASSVQGSQETQYF. CDR3 nucleotide sequence: TGCGCCAGCAGCGTTCAGGGGTCCCAAGAGACCCAGTACTTC.